This T cell receptor beta chain was sequenced during a study of blood T cell dynamics during melanoma immunotherapy. The time point was: week 3, after first cycle of checkpoint inhibitor. Sampling occurred pretreatment (T0) and at week 3 (W3), after cycle one of checkpoint blockade. Prior systemic cancer therapy, immunosuppressant use and other active malignancies excluded patients. Data came from immunoSEQ multiplex PCR; TCRdb stores just in-frame clones and leaves some out. In the table there are a few thousand clones, approximately 91% of which are singletons. Here the sequenced sample was blood, taken from a patient treated with checkpoint blockade. The receptor's source is a human donor with melanoma.

CDR3 loop: CASSDKRDYGYTF. The CDR3 nucleotides are TGCGCCAGCAGTGATAAGAGGGATTATGGCTACACCTTC. V usage is TRBV10-2 and J usage is TRBJ1-2, with no clear D. This CDR3 has 13 residues. V was cut by 3 bases and J by 5 bases, with 10 bases left in between. The germline gives CDR1 WSHSY, CDR2 SAAADI.